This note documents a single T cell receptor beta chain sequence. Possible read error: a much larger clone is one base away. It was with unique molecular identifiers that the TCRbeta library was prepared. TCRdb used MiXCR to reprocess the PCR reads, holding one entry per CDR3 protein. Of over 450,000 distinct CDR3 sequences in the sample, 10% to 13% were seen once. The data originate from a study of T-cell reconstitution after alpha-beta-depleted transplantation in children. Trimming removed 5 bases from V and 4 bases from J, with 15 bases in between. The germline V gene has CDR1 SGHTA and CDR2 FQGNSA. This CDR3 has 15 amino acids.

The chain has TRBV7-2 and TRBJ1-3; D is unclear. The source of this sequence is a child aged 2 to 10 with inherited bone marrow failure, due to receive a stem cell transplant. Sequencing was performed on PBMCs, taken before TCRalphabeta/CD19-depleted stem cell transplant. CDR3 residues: CASSLSGRAGNTIYF. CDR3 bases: TGTGCCAGCAGCCTCTCCGGGAGAGCCGGAAACACCATATATTTT.